The 15 T cell receptor beta chains in this list originate from one sample, sequenced in a study of beta chain features in type 1 diabetes. Findings and caveats of the study: Type 1 diabetes patients showed a moderate but significant shortening of TCRB CDR3s in all four CD4+ subsets.

Expressed TCRB transcripts were sequenced because the entire RNA isolate underwent reverse transcription. TCRdb's copy holds only in-frame clones and misses some; the assay was immunoSEQ multiplex PCR. Seen here are hundreds of thousands of clones, over 11% observed once, and the top ten hold nearly 0.04%. For these receptors, no antigen is known. Sequences were obtained from naive CD4+ T cells from blood. These TCRs come from a man younger than 30 with type 1 diabetes.

The chain carries TRBV7-2 and TRBJ2-5; TRBD2 agrees at 9 bases. Germline V CDR1 and CDR2: SGHTA, FQGNSA. This CDR3 region has 18 residues. V dropped 5 bases and J dropped 2; count of bases not matched to a gene: 15. This CDR3 reads CASSNPNLQRGDQETQYF. In DNA form, the CDR3 reads TGTGCCAGCAGCAACCCGAATTTACAGCGGGGGGATCAAGAGACCCAGTACTTC.

This clone has more than one count but fewer than ten. J is TRBJ1-2 and V is TRBV29-1; D possibly corresponds to TRBD1 (5 bases). Trimming left V 0 bases short and J 2 bases short, with 19 bases between. Germline lookup yields CDR1 SQVTM and CDR2 ANQGSEA. This CDR3 comprises 17 residues. CDR3 in amino acids: CSVEDRGSGGSNYGYTF. CDR3 DNA sequence: TGCAGCGTTGAAGATCGGGGGAGCGGGGGTTCGAACTATGGCTACACCTTC. Combining the CDR3 with reference TRBV29-1 and TRBJ1-2 gives the whole variable domain SAVISQKPSRDICQRGTSLTIQCQVDSQVTMMFWYRQQPGQSLTLIATANQGSEATYESGFVIDKFPISRPNLTFSTLTVSNMSPEDSSIYLCSVEDRGSGGSNYGYTFGSGTRLTVV.

This chain joins TRBV4-2 and TRBJ2-1, with TRBD1 as a possible D gene (6 bases). Germline loops: CDR1 LGHNA, CDR2 YNFKEQ. The CDR3 runs to 15 residues. V was cut by 4 bases and J by 1 base, with 11 bases left in between. The CDR3 here is CASSLRTESYNEQFF. Here the CDR3 DNA reads TGTGCCAGCAGCCTCAGGACAGAGTCCTACAATGAGCAGTTCTTC.

This clone turned up a few times. The chain couples TRBV29-1 to TRBJ2-7; a weak D match, TRBD1 (5 bases). Trimming shortened V by 4 bases and J by 2 bases, and 9 bases separated the two germline ends. CDR1 and CDR2 from the germline V gene are SQVTM and ANQGSEA. The CDR3 has 12 amino acids. CDR3 in amino acids: CSVVSRAYEQYF. As DNA, the CDR3 is TGCAGCGTTGTGTCCAGGGCCTACGAGCAGTACTTC.

Only a few counts were recorded for this clone. CDR3 DNA: TGTGCCAGCAGTTTACCTGGGGTGGGTACGCAGTATTTT. Translation gives CASSLPGVGTQYF. The chain combines TRBV6-5 with TRBJ2-3; D is unresolved. Trimming left V 4 bases short and J 8 bases short, with 13 bases between. CDR1 is MNHEY and CDR2 is SVGAGI in the germline V gene. The CDR3 spans 13 residues.

This clone was detected a few times. The chain is built from TRBV7-2 and TRBJ2-7; D remains ambiguous. CDR1 and CDR2 (germline): SGHTA, FQGNSA. Trimming stripped 1 base from V and 12 bases from J, with 19 bases between. The CDR3 is 14 amino acids. The CDR3 nucleotides are TGTGCCAGCAGCTTAGAGGCACCCGCCGGATCAGGGTACTTC. This gives the protein CASSLEAPAGSGYF.

This clone turned up a few times. The V call is TRBV5-8, the J call TRBJ1-1; a possible D gene is TRBD1 (5 bases). The length of the CDR3 is 13 residues. Germline V CDR1 and CDR2: SGHTS, YDEGEE. V lost 3 bases, J lost 1 base, and 7 bases lay in between. CDR3 in DNA: TGTGCCAGCAGCTCCAGGGCGAACACTGAAGCTTTCTTT. Translated: CASSSRANTEAFF.

In its sample, this clone was seen a few times. The chain recombines TRBV25-1 with TRBJ1-2, with 12 bases that match TRBD1. V was pared by 4 bases and J by 4 bases, with 13 bases of the junction left unmatched. The germline CDR1 and CDR2 sequences are MGHDK and SYGVNS. The CDR3 spans 18 residues. CDR3 amino acids: CASSVSGTGGRTGYGYTF. The DNA for the CDR3 is TGTGCCAGCAGTGTTTCCGGGACAGGGGGCAGGACAGGCTATGGCTACACCTTC.

Points on this clone: This sample also contains other DNA sequences that code for the same CDR3. The chain employs TRBV20-1 and TRBJ2-1; D remains unclear. The V gene lost 5 bases and the J gene lost 3 bases, with 2 bases spanning the gap. There are 10 residues in the CDR3. Germline CDR1 reads DFQATT; CDR2 reads SNEGSKA (reference sequence). CDR3: CSAHYNEQFF. CDR3 DNA sequence: TGCAGTGCTCACTACAATGAGCAGTTCTTC.

This clone was observed a handful of times. The V and J genes are TRBV30 and TRBJ1-1; D remains ambiguous. V was trimmed by 5 bases and J by 3 bases, leaving 7 bases between them. Germline CDR1 reads GTSNPN; CDR2 reads SVGIG (reference sequence). This CDR3 is built from 11 residues. In DNA form, the CDR3 reads TGTGCCTGGGTCATGGACACTGAAGCTTTCTTT. Its protein product is CAWVMDTEAFF. The full variable domain, in which reference TRBV30 and TRBJ1-1 provide the parts outside the CDR3, is SQTIHQWPATLVQPVGSPLSLECTVEGTSNPNLYWYRQAAGRGLQLLFYSVGIGQISSEVPQNLSASRPQDRQFILSSKKLLLSDSGFYLCAWVMDTEAFFGQGTRLTVV.

This rearrangement joins TRBV6-6 to TRBJ1-5; D unclear. V lost 7 bases and J lost 4, with 17 bases in between. CDR3 length: 15 amino acids. CDR1 and CDR2 from the germline V gene are MNHNY and SVGAGI (reference sequence). CDR3 bases: TGTGCCAGCATCCATTCCGTCGGCAGGAATCAGCCCCAGCATTTT. Protein sequence: CASIHSVGRNQPQHF.

This clone was counted only a few times. Other DNA sequences in the same sample also yield this CDR3. V gene TRBV5-1 combines with J gene TRBJ1-1; the D gene is possibly TRBD1 (5 bases). V was pared by 0 bases and J by 1 base, with 13 bases between. This CDR3 has 16 residues. The V gene's germline CDR1 is SGHRS and CDR2 YFSETQ. The DNA of the CDR3 is TGCGCCAGCAGCTTGGTATGGGGCAGGGCGAACACTGAAGCTTTCTTT. Residues: CASSLVWGRANTEAFF.

The chain joins TRBV29-1 to TRBJ2-1; 8 bases are a match to TRBD2. This CDR3 has 14 residues. The germline CDR1 and CDR2 sequences are SQVTM and ANQGSEA. Trimming at V came to 4 bases and at J to 7 bases, leaving 9 bases not matched to a gene. CDR3 DNA sequence: TGCAGCGTTGGATCCGCTAGCGGGCCAAATGAGCAGTTCTTC. The encoded protein is CSVGSASGPNEQFF.

The chain employs TRBV28 and TRBJ1-1; TRBD1 is a possible D gene (6 bases). This CDR3 spans 14 amino acids. Trimming pared 6 bases from V and 3 bases from J, leaving 14 bases between. Germline lookup yields CDR1 MDHEN and CDR2 SYDVKM. This chain's CDR3 is CASSDGGLDTEAFF. The CDR3 nucleotides read TGTGCCAGCAGCGATGGGGGGCTGGACACTGAAGCTTTCTTT.

This clone was seen more than once but under ten times. The rearrangement joins TRBV6-5 to TRBJ2-1, with 11 nucleotides matching TRBD2. Germline-derived CDR1 and CDR2 are MNHEY and SVGAGI. This CDR3 is built from 14 residues. The ends lost 2 bases at V and 12 bases at J; junction bases unmatched: 6. The CDR3 is CASSYGLAGVVQFF. The DNA for the CDR3 is TGTGCCAGCAGTTACGGACTAGCGGGTGTAGTGCAGTTCTTC.